What follows is one T cell receptor beta chain and its context. The data were obtained in a study of liver allograft versus peripheral blood T cells. Background on the study: Peripheral blood of the recipients supplied T cell receptor repertoires that were compared with those in transplanted livers.

One entry per CDR3 protein results from TCRdb running MiXCR on the reads. In the table there are about 16,000 distinct CDR3 sequences, approximately 20% of which are singletons. The germline V gene encodes CDR1 DFQATT and CDR2 SNEGSKA (reference sequence). This CDR3 is built from 15 residues. J lost 4 bases, V lost 5 bases, and 7 bases had no gene match. V gene TRBV20-1 combines with J gene TRBJ1-4; TRBD1 matches 10 bases. The sequence was collected from a human patient who had a liver transplant. The graft donor may have contributed some T cells. CDR3 in amino acids: CSAQGTGAGNEKLFF. For the CDR3, the DNA is TGCAGTGCTCAGGGGACAGGGGCCGGTAATGAAAAACTGTTTTTT.